Listed below are T cell receptor beta chains from one sample, sequenced in a study of blood T cell repertoires in COVID-19. Method: immunoSEQ multiplex PCR; TCRdb's copy keeps in-frame clones and lacks some. There are roughly 75,000 clones in the sample; about four fifths occur only once, and roughly 30% lies in the top ten. Material: peripheral blood. The receptors shown here come from a man in his 70s with acute or convalescent COVID-19. Each CDR3 is given with its conserved first and last residue. D genes are given only for firm matches. Expanded clones get a size class; other rows say once, few or many, or leave the size out.

V gene: TRBV5-6
D gene: -
clone size: -
J gene: TRBJ1-2
CDR3 DNA: TGTGCCAGCAGCTTCGGGACATGGGACTATGGCTACACCTTC
CDR3 protein: CASSFGTWDYGYTF

V gene: TRBV5-5
D gene: -
clone size: -
J gene: TRBJ1-3
CDR3 DNA: TGTGCCAGCAGCTTGGATCGGTCCCTTCTTGGAAACACCATATATTTT
CDR3 protein: CASSLDRSLLGNTIYF

V gene: TRBV5-6
D gene: TRBD2
clone size: -
J gene: TRBJ2-1
CDR3 DNA: TGTGCCAGCAGCTGGGTACTAGCGGGAGGGGGATCGTGGAATGAGCAGTTCTTC
CDR3 protein: CASSWVLAGGGSWNEQFF

V gene: TRBV5-4
D gene: -
clone size: -
J gene: TRBJ2-1
CDR3 DNA: TGTGCCAGCAGCTCGTCTAGGGGGAGGGGCAATGAGCAGTTCTTC
CDR3 protein: CASSSSRGRGNEQFF

V gene: TRBV9
D gene: TRBD1
clone size: -
J gene: TRBJ2-3
CDR3 DNA: TGTGCCAGCAGCGTCACAGGGGGCGGTACAGATACGCAGTATTTT
CDR3 protein: CASSVTGGGTDTQYF

V gene: TRBV9
D gene: -
clone size: -
J gene: TRBJ1-5
CDR3 DNA: TGTGCCAGCAGCGTTGGCCCACAGGGCGATCAGCCCCAGCATTTT
CDR3 protein: CASSVGPQGDQPQHF

V gene: TRBV9
D gene: -
clone size: -
J gene: TRBJ2-1
CDR3 DNA: TGTGCCAGCAGCGGGACGTTCTTTGCGGGACGGGGCAATGAGCAGTTCTTC
CDR3 protein: CASSGTFFAGRGNEQFF

V gene: TRBV11-3
D gene: TRBD1
clone size: -
J gene: TRBJ2-5
CDR3 DNA: TGTGCCAGCAGCTCCCGGACAGGGGAAGGGGAGACCCAGTACTTC
CDR3 protein: CASSSRTGEGETQYF

V gene: TRBV7-6
D gene: -
clone size: once
J gene: TRBJ2-2
CDR3 DNA: TGTGCCAGCAGTGAAGCGGCGGGATCGAGGGCCGGGGAGCTGTTTTTT
CDR3 protein: CASSEAAGSRAGELFF

V gene: TRBV6-1
D gene: -
clone size: few
J gene: TRBJ1-2
CDR3 DNA: TGTGCCAGCAGTGAAGCGCTAGCAGGAGAGGGCTACACCTTC
CDR3 protein: CASSEALAGEGYTF

V gene: TRBV5-1
D gene: TRBD2
clone size: -
J gene: TRBJ2-1
CDR3 DNA: TGCGCCAGCAGCTTGCCCGGTAAGCGCTACTTAGCGGGAGACGGCGATGAGCAGTTCTTC
CDR3 protein: CASSLPGKRYLAGDGDEQFF

V gene: TRBV27
D gene: -
clone size: -
J gene: TRBJ1-6
CDR3 DNA: TGTGCCAGCCGGGACACCTATAATTCACCCCTCCACTTT
CDR3 protein: CASRDTYNSPLHF

V gene: TRBV11-3
D gene: -
clone size: -
J gene: TRBJ1-3
CDR3 DNA: TGTGCCAGCTCGGGGGGCTTTGGAAACACCATATATTTT
CDR3 protein: CASSGGFGNTIYF

V gene: TRBV30
D gene: -
clone size: -
J gene: TRBJ1-1
CDR3 DNA: TGTGCCTGGCACCCCCCAGGCGTGAGGGCTGAAGCTTTCTTT
CDR3 protein: CAWHPPGVRAEAFF

V gene: TRBV3-1/TRBV3-2
D gene: TRBD1
clone size: -
J gene: TRBJ2-7
CDR3 DNA: TGTGCCAGCAGCCAAGGACAGGGACGGGACGAGCAGTACTTC
CDR3 protein: CASSQGQGRDEQYF

V gene: TRBV5-1
D gene: TRBD1
clone size: -
J gene: TRBJ1-6
CDR3 DNA: TGCGCCAGCAGCTTCTACCGGCAGGGGGCCGCTCCCTCCTATAATTCACCCCTCCACTTT
CDR3 protein: CASSFYRQGAAPSYNSPLHF

V gene: TRBV5-5
D gene: TRBD2
clone size: -
J gene: TRBJ2-7
CDR3 DNA: TGTGCCAGCAGCGGGGGACTAGCGGCCTCCTACGAGCAGTACTTC
CDR3 protein: CASSGGLAASYEQYF

V gene: TRBV29-1
D gene: TRBD1
clone size: -
J gene: TRBJ1-2
CDR3 DNA: TGCGTTGGGTTACAACGGGGGACAGCTTATGGCTACACCTTC
CDR3 protein: CVGLQRGTAYGYTF

V gene: TRBV15
D gene: TRBD1
clone size: once
J gene: TRBJ2-5
CDR3 DNA: TGTGCCACCAGCAGAGATAGGACAGGGAAAAAGACCCAGTACTTC
CDR3 protein: CATSRDRTGKKTQYF

V gene: TRBV20-1
D gene: -
clone size: -
J gene: TRBJ2-7
CDR3 DNA: TGCAGTGGGAGTAGAGAGCAGTACTTC
CDR3 protein: CSGSREQYF

V gene: TRBV4-1
D gene: TRBD1
clone size: few
J gene: TRBJ1-2
CDR3 DNA: TGCGCCAGCAGCCAAGTTTTGGGGAGGAGACAGGGGGCGGAGGACTATGGCTACACCTTC
CDR3 protein: CASSQVLGRRQGAEDYGYTF

V gene: TRBV5-4
D gene: TRBD2
clone size: once
J gene: TRBJ2-1
CDR3 DNA: TGTGCCAGCAGCTTGGGTGCTAGCGGACTATACAATGAGCAGTTCTTC
CDR3 protein: CASSLGASGLYNEQFF

V gene: TRBV6-5
D gene: -
clone size: -
J gene: TRBJ1-1
CDR3 DNA: TGTGCCAGCAGCAGGTTACAAGGCACTGAAGCTTTCTTT
CDR3 protein: CASSRLQGTEAFF

V gene: TRBV10-3
D gene: -
clone size: -
J gene: TRBJ1-3
CDR3 DNA: TGTGCCATCTCGAACGGGGCAGGGGTCGGAAACATCATATATTTT
CDR3 protein: CAISNGAGVGNIIYF

V gene: TRBV28
D gene: TRBD2
clone size: -
J gene: TRBJ2-7
CDR3 DNA: TGTGCCAGCAGTTCGGGGACTAGCGGGAGGTCCTACGAGCAGTACTTC
CDR3 protein: CASSSGTSGRSYEQYF

V gene: TRBV20-1
D gene: TRBD2
clone size: -
J gene: TRBJ2-7
CDR3 DNA: TGCAGTGCTAGTCCCACCACTAGCGTCGAGCAGTACTTC
CDR3 protein: CSASPTTSVEQYF

V gene: TRBV5-8
D gene: -
clone size: -
J gene: TRBJ2-7
CDR3 DNA: TGTGCCAGCAGCTTGGTGGTAGGAGCCACGTACTTC
CDR3 protein: CASSLVVGATYF

V gene: TRBV30
D gene: -
clone size: -
J gene: TRBJ1-6
CDR3 DNA: TGTGCCTGGAGTGTCGACACTAGCTCCTATAATTCACCCCTCCACTTT
CDR3 protein: CAWSVDTSSYNSPLHF

V gene: TRBV6-2/TRBV6-3
D gene: TRBD1
clone size: -
J gene: TRBJ2-7
CDR3 DNA: TGTGCCAGCAGTACCCTCGGACAGGGGGCAAGCGAGCAGTACTTC
CDR3 protein: CASSTLGQGASEQYF

V gene: TRBV2
D gene: -
clone size: once
J gene: TRBJ2-1
CDR3 DNA: TGTGCCAGCAGGCCGAGGGCCGGGGTGGGCGGCGGAGGTGAGCAGTTCTTC
CDR3 protein: CASRPRAGVGGGGEQFF

V gene: TRBV19
D gene: -
clone size: -
J gene: TRBJ1-1
CDR3 DNA: TGTGCCAGTAGTATTGGGGGCAGGGCCACTGAAGCTTTCTTT
CDR3 protein: CASSIGGRATEAFF

V gene: TRBV7-8
D gene: TRBD2
clone size: -
J gene: TRBJ2-5
CDR3 DNA: TGTGCCAGCAGCTTGGTTCGACTAGCGGGAGAAGAGACCCAGTACTTC
CDR3 protein: CASSLVRLAGEETQYF

V gene: TRBV11-3
D gene: TRBD2
clone size: -
J gene: TRBJ2-1
CDR3 DNA: TGTGCCAGCAGCTCAACTAGCGGGAGTATGAATGAGCAGTTCTTC
CDR3 protein: CASSSTSGSMNEQFF

V gene: TRBV5-1
D gene: -
clone size: -
J gene: TRBJ1-2
CDR3 DNA: TGCGCCAGCAGCTTGGCCGCAGGGAACAACTATGGCTACACCTTC
CDR3 protein: CASSLAAGNNYGYTF

V gene: TRBV27
D gene: -
clone size: -
J gene: TRBJ2-2
CDR3 DNA: TGTGCCAGCAGTTTTTGGGGCCGGGAGCTGTTTTTT
CDR3 protein: CASSFWGRELFF

V gene: TRBV5-1
D gene: -
clone size: -
J gene: TRBJ1-1
CDR3 DNA: TGCGCCAGCAGCTTGGAACAGGTGAACACTGAAGCTTTCTTT
CDR3 protein: CASSLEQVNTEAFF

V gene: TRBV4-1
D gene: -
clone size: -
J gene: TRBJ1-5
CDR3 DNA: TGCGCCAGCAGCCAAGGCCGGGGCAATCAGCCCCAGCATTTT
CDR3 protein: CASSQGRGNQPQHF

V gene: TRBV19
D gene: TRBD1
clone size: -
J gene: TRBJ1-5
CDR3 DNA: TGTGCCACCACGAGCCACGGGACAGGCCGCAATCAGCCCCAGCATTTT
CDR3 protein: CATTSHGTGRNQPQHF

V gene: TRBV4-1
D gene: -
clone size: -
J gene: TRBJ1-1
CDR3 DNA: TGCGCCAGCAGCCGCCCGCGGGCAGGCGTTGAAGCTTTCTTT
CDR3 protein: CASSRPRAGVEAFF

V gene: TRBV5-4
D gene: -
clone size: -
J gene: TRBJ2-7
CDR3 DNA: TGTGCCAGCAGCAAAGACAGGCTCGGCTACGAGCAGTACTTC
CDR3 protein: CASSKDRLGYEQYF

V gene: TRBV5-1
D gene: -
clone size: -
J gene: TRBJ2-7
CDR3 DNA: TGCGCCAGCAGCTTGGTTCCAGGGCTAGGCTACGAGCAGTACTTC
CDR3 protein: CASSLVPGLGYEQYF

V gene: TRBV4-1
D gene: TRBD2
clone size: -
J gene: TRBJ2-3
CDR3 DNA: TGCGCCAGCAGCCAAGCGGCCCCCGGGACTAGCGGGCGCACAGATACGCAGTATTTT
CDR3 protein: CASSQAAPGTSGRTDTQYF

V gene: TRBV6-5
D gene: -
clone size: -
J gene: TRBJ2-6
CDR3 DNA: TGTGCCAGCAGTTCGGGTGGCGTCTCTGGGGCCAACGTCCTGACTTTC
CDR3 protein: CASSSGGVSGANVLTF

V gene: TRBV6-2/TRBV6-3
D gene: TRBD1
clone size: -
J gene: TRBJ2-1
CDR3 DNA: TGTGCCAGCAGTTCCCTGGACAGGGGGCCCTACAATGAGCAGTTCTTC
CDR3 protein: CASSSLDRGPYNEQFF

V gene: TRBV7-9
D gene: TRBD1
clone size: -
J gene: TRBJ1-4
CDR3 DNA: TGTGCCAGCAGCTTAGGGGGACAGGTCGCTTTT
CDR3 protein: CASSLGGQVAF

V gene: TRBV7-8
D gene: -
clone size: -
J gene: TRBJ2-5
CDR3 DNA: TGTGCCAGCATCGGGGGAGTAAGCGAGACCCAGTACTTC
CDR3 protein: CASIGGVSETQYF

V gene: TRBV21-1
D gene: -
clone size: -
J gene: TRBJ2-7
CDR3 DNA: TGTGCCGGGGGGCTAGCGGGAGGGTCTTGCCGTATCGAGAGCTCCTACGAGCAGTACTTC
CDR3 protein: CAGGLAGGSCRIESSYEQYF

V gene: TRBV24-1
D gene: TRBD1
clone size: -
J gene: TRBJ2-5
CDR3 DNA: TGTGCCACCAGTGATGGGGCACAGGGGGCAGGGACAGAGACCCAGTACTTC
CDR3 protein: CATSDGAQGAGTETQYF